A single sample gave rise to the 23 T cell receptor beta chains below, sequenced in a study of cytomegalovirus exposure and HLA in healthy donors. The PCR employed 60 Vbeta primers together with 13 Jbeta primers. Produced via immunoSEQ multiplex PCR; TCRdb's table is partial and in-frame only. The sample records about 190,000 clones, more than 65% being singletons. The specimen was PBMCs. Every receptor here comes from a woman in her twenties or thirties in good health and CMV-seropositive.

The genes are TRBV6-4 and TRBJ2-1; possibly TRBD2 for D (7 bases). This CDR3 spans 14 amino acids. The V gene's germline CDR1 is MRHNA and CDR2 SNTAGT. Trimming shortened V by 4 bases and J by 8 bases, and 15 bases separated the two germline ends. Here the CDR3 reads CASSVRGGLDEQFF. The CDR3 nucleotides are TGTGCCAGCAGTGTGAGGGGGGGCCTGGATGAGCAGTTCTTC.

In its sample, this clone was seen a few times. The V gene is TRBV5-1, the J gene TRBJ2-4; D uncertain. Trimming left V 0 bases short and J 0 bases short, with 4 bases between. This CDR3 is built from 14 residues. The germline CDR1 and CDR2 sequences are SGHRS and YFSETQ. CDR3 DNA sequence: TGCGCCAGCAGCTTGGAGCTAGCCAAAAACATTCAGTACTTC. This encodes CASSLELAKNIQYF.

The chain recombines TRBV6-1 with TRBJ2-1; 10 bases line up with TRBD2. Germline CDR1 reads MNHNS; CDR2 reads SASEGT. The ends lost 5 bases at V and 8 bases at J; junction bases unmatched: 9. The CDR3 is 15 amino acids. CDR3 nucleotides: TGTGCCAGCAGTTCGTCTAGCGGGAGTGGGGATGAGCAGTTCTTC. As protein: CASSSSSGSGDEQFF.

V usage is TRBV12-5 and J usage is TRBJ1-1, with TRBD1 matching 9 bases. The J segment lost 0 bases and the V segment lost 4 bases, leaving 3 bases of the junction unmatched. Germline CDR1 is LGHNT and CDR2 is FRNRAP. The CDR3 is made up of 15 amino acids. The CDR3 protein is CASGSGTGMNTEAFF. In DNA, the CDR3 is TGTGCTAGTGGTTCCGGGACAGGGATGAACACTGAAGCTTTCTTT.

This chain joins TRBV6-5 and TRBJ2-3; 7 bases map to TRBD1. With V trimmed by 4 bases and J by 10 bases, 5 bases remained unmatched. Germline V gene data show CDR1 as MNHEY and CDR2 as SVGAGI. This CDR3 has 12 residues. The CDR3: CASSLRQGSQYF. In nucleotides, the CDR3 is TGTGCCAGCAGTTTGAGACAGGGTTCGCAGTATTTT.

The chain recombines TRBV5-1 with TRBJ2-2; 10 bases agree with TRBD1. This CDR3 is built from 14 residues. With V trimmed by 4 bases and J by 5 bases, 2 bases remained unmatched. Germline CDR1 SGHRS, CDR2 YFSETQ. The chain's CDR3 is CASSRDRGTGELFF. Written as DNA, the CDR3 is TGCGCCAGCAGCCGGGACAGGGGAACCGGGGAGCTGTTTTTT.

This CDR3 is CASGFEYTDTQYF. The CDR3 nucleotides are TGTGCCAGCGGCTTTGAATACACAGATACGCAGTATTTT. The chain combines TRBV9 with TRBJ2-3; unclear D gene. Between the trimmed V and J ends, which lost 7 bases and 2 bases, there was a span of 11 bases. CDR3 length: 13 residues. CDR1 and CDR2 (germline): SGDLS, YYNGEE.

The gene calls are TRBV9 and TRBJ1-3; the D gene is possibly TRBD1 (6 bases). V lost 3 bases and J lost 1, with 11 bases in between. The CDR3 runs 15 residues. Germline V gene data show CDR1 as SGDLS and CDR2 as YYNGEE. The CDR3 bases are TGTGCCAGCAGCGAATACAGGGAGTCTGGAAACACCATATATTTT. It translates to CASSEYRESGNTIYF.

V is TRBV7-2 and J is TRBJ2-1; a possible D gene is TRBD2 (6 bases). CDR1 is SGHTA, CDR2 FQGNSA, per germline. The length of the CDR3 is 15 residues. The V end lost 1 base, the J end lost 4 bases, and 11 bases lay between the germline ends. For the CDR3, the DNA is TGTGCCAGCAGCTTAGAGTGGGGACTGTACAATGAGCAGTTCTTC. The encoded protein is CASSLEWGLYNEQFF.

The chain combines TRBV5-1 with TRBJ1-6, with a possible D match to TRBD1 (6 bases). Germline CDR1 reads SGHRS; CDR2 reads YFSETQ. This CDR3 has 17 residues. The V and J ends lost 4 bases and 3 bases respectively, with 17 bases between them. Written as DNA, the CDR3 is TGCGCCAGCAGCCTGGACAGCTTGTCTATCTATAATTCACCCCTCCACTTT. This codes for CASSLDSLSIYNSPLHF.

In DNA form, the CDR3 reads TGTGCCAGCAGCCGACAGTTCCCAGCTCAAGAGACCCAGTACTTC. Its protein product is CASSRQFPAQETQYF. The chain links TRBV7-9 to TRBJ2-5; D is possibly TRBD1 (5 bases). The V and J ends lost 5 bases and 2 bases respectively, with 15 bases between them. The CDR3 spans 15 residues. In germline, CDR1 is SEHNR, CDR2 FQNEAQ (reference sequence).

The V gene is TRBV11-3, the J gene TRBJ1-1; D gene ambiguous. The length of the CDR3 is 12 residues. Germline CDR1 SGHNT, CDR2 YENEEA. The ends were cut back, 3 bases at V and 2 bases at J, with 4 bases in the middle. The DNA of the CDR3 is TGTGCCAGCAGCTTTAGTAACACTGAAGCTTTCTTT. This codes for CASSFSNTEAFF.

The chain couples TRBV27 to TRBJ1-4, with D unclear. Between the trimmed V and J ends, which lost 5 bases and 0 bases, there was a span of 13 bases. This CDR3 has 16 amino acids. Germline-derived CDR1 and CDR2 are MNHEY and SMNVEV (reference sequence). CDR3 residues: CASSPGGLATNEKLFF. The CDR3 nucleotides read TGTGCCAGCAGTCCCGGAGGGCTGGCAACTAATGAAAAACTGTTTTTT.

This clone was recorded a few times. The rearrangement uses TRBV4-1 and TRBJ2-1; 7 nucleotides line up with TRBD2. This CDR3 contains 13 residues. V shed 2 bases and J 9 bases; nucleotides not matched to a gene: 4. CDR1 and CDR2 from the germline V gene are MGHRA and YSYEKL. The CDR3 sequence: CASSQLGGGEQFF. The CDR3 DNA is TGCGCCAGCAGCCAACTAGGCGGGGGTGAGCAGTTCTTC.

The CDR3 here is CASQTGGTYEQYF. Written as DNA, the CDR3 is TGTGCCAGCCAGACAGGGGGAACCTACGAGCAGTACTTC. J is TRBJ2-7 and V is TRBV25-1, with 9 bases that match TRBD1. Germline V gives CDR1 MGHDK, CDR2 SYGVNS. The CDR3 runs 13 residues. V lost 8 bases and J lost 2; bases outside the gene matches: 4.

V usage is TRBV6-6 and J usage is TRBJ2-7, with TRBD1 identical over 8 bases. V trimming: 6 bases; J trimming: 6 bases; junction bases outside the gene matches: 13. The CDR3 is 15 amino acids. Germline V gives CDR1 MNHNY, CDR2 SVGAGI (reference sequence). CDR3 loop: CASRSQLRQGIEQYF. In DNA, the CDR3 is TGTGCCAGCAGGTCGCAGCTGAGACAGGGGATCGAGCAGTACTTC.

The CDR3 loop reads CASSIGGLNTGELFF. CDR3 in DNA: TGTGCCAGTAGTATTGGCGGGCTGAACACCGGGGAGCTGTTTTTT. The J gene is TRBJ2-2, the V gene TRBV19, with a possible D match to TRBD2 (5 bases). The CDR3 loop spans 15 amino acids. V lost 3 bases to trimming and J lost 1 base, with 9 bases between them. From germline, CDR1 is LNHDA and CDR2 SQIVND (reference sequence).

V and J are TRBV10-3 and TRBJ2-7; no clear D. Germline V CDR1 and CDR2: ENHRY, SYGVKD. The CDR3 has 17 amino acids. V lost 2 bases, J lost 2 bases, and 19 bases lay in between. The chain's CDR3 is CAISEIISGLLAYEQYF. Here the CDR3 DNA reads TGTGCCATCAGTGAGATCATATCGGGTCTCCTTGCCTACGAGCAGTACTTC.

CDR3 DNA: TGTGCCAGCAGTCTACCTGAGACTAGCGCTCCGTTTACGCAGTATTTT. Translation: CASSLPETSAPFTQYF. V is TRBV27 and J is TRBJ2-3, with TRBD2 matching 8 bases. V trimming: 5 bases; J trimming: 8 bases; junction bases outside the gene matches: 15. The CDR3 runs to 16 residues. CDR1 and CDR2 from the germline V gene are MNHEY and SMNVEV (reference sequence).

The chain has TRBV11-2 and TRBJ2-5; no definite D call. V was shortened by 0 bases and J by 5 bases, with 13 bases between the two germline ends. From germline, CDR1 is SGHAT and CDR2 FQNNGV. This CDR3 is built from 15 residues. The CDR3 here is CASSLDLVSAETQYF. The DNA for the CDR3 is TGTGCCAGCAGCTTAGATCTCGTGTCAGCGGAGACCCAGTACTTC.

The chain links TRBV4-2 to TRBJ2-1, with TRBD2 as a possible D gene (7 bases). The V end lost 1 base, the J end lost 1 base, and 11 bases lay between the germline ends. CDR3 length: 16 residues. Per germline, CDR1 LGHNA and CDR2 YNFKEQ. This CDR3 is CASSQGGGGSYNEQFF. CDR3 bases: TGTGCCAGCAGCCAAGGAGGGGGGGGATCCTACAATGAGCAGTTCTTC.

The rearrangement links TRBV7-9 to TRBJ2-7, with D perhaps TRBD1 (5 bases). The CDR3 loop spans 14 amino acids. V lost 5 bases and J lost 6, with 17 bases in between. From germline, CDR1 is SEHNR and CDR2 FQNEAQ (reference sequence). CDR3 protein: CASSASLGLGEQYF. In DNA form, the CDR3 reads TGTGCCAGCAGCGCTAGTCTGGGGCTCGGCGAGCAGTACTTC.

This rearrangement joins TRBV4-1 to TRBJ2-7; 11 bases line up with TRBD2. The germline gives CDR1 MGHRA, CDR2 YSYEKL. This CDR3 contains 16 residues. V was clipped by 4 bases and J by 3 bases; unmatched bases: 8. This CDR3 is CASSPMWGLADYEQYF. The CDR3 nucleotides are TGCGCCAGCAGCCCAATGTGGGGACTAGCGGACTACGAGCAGTACTTC.